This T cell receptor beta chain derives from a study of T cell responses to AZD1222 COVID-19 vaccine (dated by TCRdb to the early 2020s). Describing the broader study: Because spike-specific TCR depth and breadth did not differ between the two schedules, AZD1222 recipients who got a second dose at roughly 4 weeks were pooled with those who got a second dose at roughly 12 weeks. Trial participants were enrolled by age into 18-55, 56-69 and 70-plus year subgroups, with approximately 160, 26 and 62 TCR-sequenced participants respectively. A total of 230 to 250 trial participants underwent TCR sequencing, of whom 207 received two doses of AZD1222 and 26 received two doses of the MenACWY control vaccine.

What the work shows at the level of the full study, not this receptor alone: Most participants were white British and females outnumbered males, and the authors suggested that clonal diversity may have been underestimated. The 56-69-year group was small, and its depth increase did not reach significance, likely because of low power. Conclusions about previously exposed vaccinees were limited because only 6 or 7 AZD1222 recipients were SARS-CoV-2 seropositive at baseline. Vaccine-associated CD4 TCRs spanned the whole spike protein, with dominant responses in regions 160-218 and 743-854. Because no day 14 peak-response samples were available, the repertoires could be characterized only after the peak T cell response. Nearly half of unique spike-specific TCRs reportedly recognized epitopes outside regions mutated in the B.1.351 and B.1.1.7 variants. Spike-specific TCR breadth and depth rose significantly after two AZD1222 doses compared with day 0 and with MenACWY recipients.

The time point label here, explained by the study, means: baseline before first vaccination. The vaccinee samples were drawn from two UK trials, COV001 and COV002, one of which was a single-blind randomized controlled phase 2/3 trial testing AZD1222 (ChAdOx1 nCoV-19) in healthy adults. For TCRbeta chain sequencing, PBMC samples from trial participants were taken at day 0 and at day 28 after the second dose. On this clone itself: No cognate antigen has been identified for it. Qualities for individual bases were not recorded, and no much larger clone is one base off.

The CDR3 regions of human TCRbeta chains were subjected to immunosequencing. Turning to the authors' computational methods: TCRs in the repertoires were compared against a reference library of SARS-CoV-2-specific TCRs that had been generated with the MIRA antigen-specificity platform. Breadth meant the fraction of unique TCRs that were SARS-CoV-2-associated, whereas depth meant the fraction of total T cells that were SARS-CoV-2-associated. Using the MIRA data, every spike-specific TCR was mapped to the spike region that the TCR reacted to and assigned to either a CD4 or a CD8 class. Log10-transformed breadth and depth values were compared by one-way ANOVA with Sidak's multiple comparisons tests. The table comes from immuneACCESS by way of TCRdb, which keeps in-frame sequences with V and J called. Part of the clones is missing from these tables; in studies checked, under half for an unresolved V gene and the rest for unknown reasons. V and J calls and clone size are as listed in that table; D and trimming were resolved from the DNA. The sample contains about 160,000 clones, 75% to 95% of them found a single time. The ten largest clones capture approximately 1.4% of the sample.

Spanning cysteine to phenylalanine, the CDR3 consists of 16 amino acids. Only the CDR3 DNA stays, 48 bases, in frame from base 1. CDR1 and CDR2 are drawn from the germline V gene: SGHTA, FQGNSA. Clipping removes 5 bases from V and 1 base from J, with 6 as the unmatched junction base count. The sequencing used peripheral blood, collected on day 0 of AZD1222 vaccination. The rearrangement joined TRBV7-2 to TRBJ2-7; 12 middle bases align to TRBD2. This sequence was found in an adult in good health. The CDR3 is CASSRILAGGSYEQYF. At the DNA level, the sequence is TGTGCCAGCAGCCGTATCCTAGCGGGGGGGTCCTACGAGCAGTACTTC. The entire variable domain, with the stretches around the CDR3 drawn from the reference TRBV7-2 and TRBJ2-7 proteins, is GAGVSQSPSNKVTEKGKDVELRCDPISGHTALYWYRQSLGQGLEFLIYFQGNSAPDKSGLPSDRFSAERTGGSVSTLTIQRTQQEDSAVYLCASSRILAGGSYEQYFGPGTRLTVT.